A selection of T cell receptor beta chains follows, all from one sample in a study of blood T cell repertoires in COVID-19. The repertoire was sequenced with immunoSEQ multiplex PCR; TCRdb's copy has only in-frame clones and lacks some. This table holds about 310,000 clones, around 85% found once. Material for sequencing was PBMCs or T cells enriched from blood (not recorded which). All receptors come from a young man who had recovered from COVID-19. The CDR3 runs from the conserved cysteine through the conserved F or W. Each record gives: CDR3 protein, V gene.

cdr3_aa: CASSLTVLANTEAFF
v_call: TRBV7-2

cdr3_aa: CASSPRTGETQYF
v_call: TRBV5-4

cdr3_aa: CASSTGARGVSNYGYTF
v_call: TRBV5-1

cdr3_aa: CASSQDRGRTGYNEQFF
v_call: TRBV3-1/TRBV3-2

cdr3_aa: CASSPQGPPYEQYF
v_call: TRBV7-3

cdr3_aa: CASSTGTPSYNEQFF
v_call: TRBV7-7

cdr3_aa: CASSQERGGGANVLTF
v_call: TRBV14

cdr3_aa: CARIEEDRAYEQYF
v_call: TRBV6-4

cdr3_aa: CAWSVRQGLRNYGYTF
v_call: TRBV30

cdr3_aa: CASRLQGVAEKLFF
v_call: TRBV27

cdr3_aa: CASRDGSSSYEQYF
v_call: TRBV6-5

cdr3_aa: CASSIGTSRGTDTQYF
v_call: TRBV19

cdr3_aa: CASSYSVLRAGYTF
v_call: TRBV6-2/TRBV6-3